These T cell receptor beta chains were read from a single sample in a study of T cell responses to AZD1222 COVID-19 vaccine. Repertoires were generated with immunoSEQ multiplex PCR, while TCRdb's copy carries only in-frame clones and drops some. The sample contains tens of thousands of clones, roughly 78% of which appear only once. The sample here was peripheral blood, taken on day 0 of AZD1222 vaccination. The receptors derive from an adult in good health. Each CDR3 is given with its conserved first and last residue.

TRBV7-8	TRBJ2-5	CASSFLLETQYF
TRBV11-3	TRBJ2-1	CASSLSGYNEQFF
TRBV7-8	TRBJ2-7	CASSLIRDSSYEQYF
TRBV10-2	TRBJ2-7	CASSEPGQGREQYF
TRBV7-2	TRBJ1-5	CASSPGGGQGVNQPQHF
TRBV4-3	TRBJ2-1	CASSLGDNEQFF
TRBV7-2	TRBJ1-5	CASSSQGSSNQPQHF
TRBV3-1/TRBV3-2	TRBJ2-4	CASSLFERSSSGIAKNIQYF
TRBV12-3/TRBV12-4	TRBJ1-2	CASSPGYGYTF
TRBV7-9	TRBJ1-5	CASSPPGQGQPQHF
TRBV18	TRBJ1-2	CASSPFSDRGYTF
TRBV5-1	TRBJ1-3	CASSLDGESGNTIYF
TRBV19	TRBJ2-5	CASSTGGETQYF
TRBV7-2	TRBJ1-5	CASTSTSNQPQHF
TRBV27	TRBJ1-5	CASSLSPTQGYSNQPQHF
TRBV11-3	TRBJ2-5	CASSFATQETQYF
TRBV29-1	TRBJ1-1	CSAGLGNTEAFF
TRBV11-2	TRBJ2-4	CASSLTVQDKNIQYF
TRBV6-6	TRBJ2-1	CASSYLGGVGNEQFF
TRBV7-9	TRBJ2-7	CASSDRDSYEQYF
TRBV19	TRBJ1-1	CASSWGQGNTEAFF
TRBV10-1	TRBJ2-3	CASSLTSGVNTQYF
TRBV6-2/TRBV6-3	TRBJ2-7	CASSSAGTGDYEQYF
TRBV28	TRBJ2-1	CASTKQGDLYNEQFF
TRBV28	TRBJ1-2	CASSSLSGDRSYGYTF
TRBV9	TRBJ2-3	CASSVAGGQSTDTQYF
TRBV12-5	TRBJ2-7	CASGQGFSSYEQYF
TRBV10-3	TRBJ1-5	CAISDNRGKDQPQHF
TRBV28	TRBJ1-2	CASSYMGVVNYGYTF
TRBV5-5	TRBJ1-1	CASLRGPAYTEAFF
TRBV6-1	TRBJ1-2	CASSERRDSYGYTF
TRBV28	TRBJ1-1	CASSRGLWNTEAFF
TRBV7-3	TRBJ2-1	CASSPSGNSYNEQFF
TRBV11-2	TRBJ1-1	CASNVEFGDTEAFF
TRBV13	TRBJ2-7	CASSLGPNRGLSYEQYF
TRBV23-1	TRBJ1-4	CASSHPDGPATNEKLFF
TRBV11-2	TRBJ1-4	CASSLRDSEKLFF
TRBV10-2	TRBJ1-2	CASSRQGPAYGYTF
TRBV7-2	TRBJ2-2	CASSSTSGRSTGELFF
TRBV11-3	TRBJ2-7	CASSLVNGEQYF
TRBV7-2	TRBJ2-5	CASSFGPSGGETQYF
TRBV5-1	TRBJ2-3	CASSLEQGGDTQYF
TRBV19	TRBJ2-3	CASSLLDRVPDTQYF
TRBV11-3	TRBJ1-6	CASSRRAGENSPLHF
TRBV12-5	TRBJ2-5	CASGLRGEETQYF
TRBV3-1/TRBV3-2	TRBJ1-2	CASSRARGSGYTF
TRBV6-6	TRBJ1-3	CASSYQSNTIYF